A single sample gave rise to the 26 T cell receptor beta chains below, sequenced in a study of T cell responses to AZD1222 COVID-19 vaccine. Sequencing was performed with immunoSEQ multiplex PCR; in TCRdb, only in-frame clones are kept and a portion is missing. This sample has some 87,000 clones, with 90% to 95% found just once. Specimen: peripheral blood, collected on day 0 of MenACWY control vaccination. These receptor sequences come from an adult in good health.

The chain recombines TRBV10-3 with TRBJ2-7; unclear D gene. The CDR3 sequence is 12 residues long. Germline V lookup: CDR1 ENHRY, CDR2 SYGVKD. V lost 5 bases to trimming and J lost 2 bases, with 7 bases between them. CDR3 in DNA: TGTGCCATCAGTTCTGTTACCTACGAGCAGTACTTC. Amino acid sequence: CAISSVTYEQYF.

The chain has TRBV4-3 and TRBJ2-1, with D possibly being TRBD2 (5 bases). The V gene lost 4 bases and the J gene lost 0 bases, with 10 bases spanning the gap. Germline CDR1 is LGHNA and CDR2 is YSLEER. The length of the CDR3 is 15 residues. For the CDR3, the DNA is TGCGCCAGCAGCCCTCGGGAAAACTCCTACAATGAGCAGTTCTTC. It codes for CASSPRENSYNEQFF.

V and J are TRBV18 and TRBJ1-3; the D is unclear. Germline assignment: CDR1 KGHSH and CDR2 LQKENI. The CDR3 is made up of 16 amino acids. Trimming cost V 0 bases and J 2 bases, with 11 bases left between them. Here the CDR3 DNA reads TGTGCCAGCTCACCACCGAGCTACCAAGCTGGAAACACCATATATTTT. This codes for CASSPPSYQAGNTIYF.

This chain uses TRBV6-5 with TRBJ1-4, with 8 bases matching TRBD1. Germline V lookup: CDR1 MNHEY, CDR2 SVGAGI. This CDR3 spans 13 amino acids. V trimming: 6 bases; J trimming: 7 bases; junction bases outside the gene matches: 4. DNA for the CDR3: TGTGCCAGCAGCGGCAGGGGGCGTGAAAAACTGTTTTTT. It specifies CASSGRGREKLFF.

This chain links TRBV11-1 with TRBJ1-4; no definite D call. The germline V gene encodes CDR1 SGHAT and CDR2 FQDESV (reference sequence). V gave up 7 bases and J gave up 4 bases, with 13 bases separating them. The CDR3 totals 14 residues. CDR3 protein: CASTPGWGNEKLFF. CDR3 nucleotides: TGTGCCAGCACCCCGGGTTGGGGTAATGAAAAACTGTTTTTT.

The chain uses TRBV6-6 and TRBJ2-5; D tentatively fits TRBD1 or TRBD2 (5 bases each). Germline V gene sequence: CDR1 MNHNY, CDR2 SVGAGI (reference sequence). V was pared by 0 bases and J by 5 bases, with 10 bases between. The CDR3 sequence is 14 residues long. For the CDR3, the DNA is TGTGCCAGCAGTTACTCGACCGGGGCTGAGACCCAGTACTTC. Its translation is CASSYSTGAETQYF.

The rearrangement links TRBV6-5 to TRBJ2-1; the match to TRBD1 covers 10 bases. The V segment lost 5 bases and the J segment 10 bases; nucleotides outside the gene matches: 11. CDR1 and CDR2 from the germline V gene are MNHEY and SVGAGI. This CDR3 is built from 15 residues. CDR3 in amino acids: CASSQRWDRGGEQFF. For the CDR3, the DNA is TGTGCCAGCAGTCAGAGGTGGGACAGGGGCGGGGAGCAGTTCTTC.

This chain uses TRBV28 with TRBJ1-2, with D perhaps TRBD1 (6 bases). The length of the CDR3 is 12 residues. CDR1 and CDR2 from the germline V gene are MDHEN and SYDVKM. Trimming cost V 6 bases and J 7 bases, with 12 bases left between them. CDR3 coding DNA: TGTGCCAGCAGCACAGGGTGGGTTGGCTACACCTTC. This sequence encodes CASSTGWVGYTF.

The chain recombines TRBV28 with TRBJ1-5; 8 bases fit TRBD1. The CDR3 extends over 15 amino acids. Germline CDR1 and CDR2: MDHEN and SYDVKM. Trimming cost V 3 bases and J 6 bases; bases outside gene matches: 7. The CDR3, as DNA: TGTGCCAGCAGTTTGGCAGGGGGCGCGGTTCAGCCCCAGCATTTT. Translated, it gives CASSLAGGAVQPQHF. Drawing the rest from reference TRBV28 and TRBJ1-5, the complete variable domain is DVKVTQSSRYLVKRTGEKVFLECVQDMDHENMFWYRQDPGLGLRLIYFSYDVKMKEKGDIPEGYSVSREKKERFSLILESASTNQTSMYLCASSLAGGAVQPQHFGDGTRLSIL.

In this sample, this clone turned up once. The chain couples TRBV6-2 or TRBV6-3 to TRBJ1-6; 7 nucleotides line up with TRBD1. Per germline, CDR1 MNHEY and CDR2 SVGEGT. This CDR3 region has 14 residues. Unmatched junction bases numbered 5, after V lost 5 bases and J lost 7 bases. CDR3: CASSPQTGNSPLHF. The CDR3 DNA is TGTGCCAGCAGTCCACAGACAGGGAATTCACCCCTCCACTTT.

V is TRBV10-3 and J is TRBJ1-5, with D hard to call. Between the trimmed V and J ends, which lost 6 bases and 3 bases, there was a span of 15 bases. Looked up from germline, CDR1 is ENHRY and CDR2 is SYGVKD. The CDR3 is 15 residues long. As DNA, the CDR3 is TGTGCCATCAGCCCCTCGGGGTCCGCCAATCAGCCCCAGCATTTT. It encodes CAISPSGSANQPQHF.

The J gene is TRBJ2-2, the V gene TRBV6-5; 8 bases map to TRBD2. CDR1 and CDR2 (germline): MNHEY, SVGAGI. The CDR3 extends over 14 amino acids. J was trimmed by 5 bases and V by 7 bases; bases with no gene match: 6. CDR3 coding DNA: TGTGCCAGCATACTAGCGGTGGGGACCGGGGAGCTGTTTTTT. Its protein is CASILAVGTGELFF.

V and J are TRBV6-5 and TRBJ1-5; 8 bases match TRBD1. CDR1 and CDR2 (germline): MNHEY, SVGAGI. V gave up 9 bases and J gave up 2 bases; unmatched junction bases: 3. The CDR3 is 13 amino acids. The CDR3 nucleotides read TGTGCCAGTTCGGACAGGGGCAATCAGCCCCAGCATTTT. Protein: CASSDRGNQPQHF.

CDR3 in DNA: TGTGCCACCAGTGATTTTCGTAGGGGGGCCAACACCGGGGAGCTGTTTTTT. Its translation: CATSDFRRGANTGELFF. V usage is TRBV24-1 and J usage is TRBJ2-2, with D possibly being TRBD1 or TRBD2 (6 bases each). From germline, CDR1 is KGHDR and CDR2 SFDVKD. The germline V and J ends were trimmed by 1 base and 2 bases, with 13 bases remaining between them. CDR3 length equals 17 residues.

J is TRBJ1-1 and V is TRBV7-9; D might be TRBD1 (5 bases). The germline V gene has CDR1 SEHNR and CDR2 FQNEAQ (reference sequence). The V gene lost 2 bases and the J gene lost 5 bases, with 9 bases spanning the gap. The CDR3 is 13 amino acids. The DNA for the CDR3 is TGTGCCAGCAGCTTAAGGGGTTGGACTGAAGCTTTCTTT. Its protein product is CASSLRGWTEAFF.

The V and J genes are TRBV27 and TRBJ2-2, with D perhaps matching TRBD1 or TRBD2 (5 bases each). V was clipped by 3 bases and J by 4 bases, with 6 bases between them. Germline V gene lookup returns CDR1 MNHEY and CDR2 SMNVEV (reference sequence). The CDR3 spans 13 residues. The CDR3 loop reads CASSLGTTGELFF. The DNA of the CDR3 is TGTGCCAGCAGTTTGGGGACCACCGGGGAGCTGTTTTTT.

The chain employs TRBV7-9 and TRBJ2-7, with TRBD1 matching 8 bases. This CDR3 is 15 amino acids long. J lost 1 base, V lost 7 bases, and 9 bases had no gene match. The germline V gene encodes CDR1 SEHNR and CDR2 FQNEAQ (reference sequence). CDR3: CASTPGTGVSYEQYF. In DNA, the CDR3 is TGTGCCAGCACCCCTGGGACAGGCGTATCCTACGAGCAGTACTTC.

The CDR3 is CASSVALSSYNEQFF. Here the CDR3 DNA reads TGTGCCAGCAGCGTAGCCCTTAGCTCCTACAATGAGCAGTTCTTC. The chain uses TRBV9 and TRBJ2-1; D is unresolved. Trimming took off 0 bases at V and 0 bases at J, with 7 bases between the two ends. Germline lookup yields CDR1 SGDLS and CDR2 YYNGEE. CDR3 length equals 15 residues.

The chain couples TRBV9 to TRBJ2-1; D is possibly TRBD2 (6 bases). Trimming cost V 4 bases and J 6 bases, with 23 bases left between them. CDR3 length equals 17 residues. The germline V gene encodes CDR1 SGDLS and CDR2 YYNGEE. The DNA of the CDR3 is TGTGCCAGCAGCACAGTGCGACTAGGGACCCCAATCAATGAGCAGTTCTTC. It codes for CASSTVRLGTPINEQFF.

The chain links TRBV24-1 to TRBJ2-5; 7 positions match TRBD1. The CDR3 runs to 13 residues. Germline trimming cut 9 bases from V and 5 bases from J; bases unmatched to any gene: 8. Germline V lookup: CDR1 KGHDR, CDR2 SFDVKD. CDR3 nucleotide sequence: TGTGCCACCGGAAGGGGGCAGGAGGAGACCCAGTACTTC. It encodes CATGRGQEETQYF.

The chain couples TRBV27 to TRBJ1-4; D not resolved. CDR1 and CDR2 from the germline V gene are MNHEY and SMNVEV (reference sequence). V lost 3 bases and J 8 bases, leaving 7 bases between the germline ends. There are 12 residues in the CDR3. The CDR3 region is CASSFVGEKLFF. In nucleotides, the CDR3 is TGTGCCAGCAGTTTTGTTGGCGAAAAACTGTTTTTT.

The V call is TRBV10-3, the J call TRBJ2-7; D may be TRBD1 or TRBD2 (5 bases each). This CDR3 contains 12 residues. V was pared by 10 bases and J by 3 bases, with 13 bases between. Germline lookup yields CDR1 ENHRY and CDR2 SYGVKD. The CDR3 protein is CATGAGSYEQYF. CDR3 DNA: TGTGCCACCGGGGCAGGGAGCTACGAGCAGTACTTC.

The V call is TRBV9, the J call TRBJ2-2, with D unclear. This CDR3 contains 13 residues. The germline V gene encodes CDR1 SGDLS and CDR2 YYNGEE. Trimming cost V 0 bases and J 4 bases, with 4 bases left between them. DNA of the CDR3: TGTGCCAGCAGCGTAGCTCCCACCGGGGAGCTGTTTTTT. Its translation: CASSVAPTGELFF.

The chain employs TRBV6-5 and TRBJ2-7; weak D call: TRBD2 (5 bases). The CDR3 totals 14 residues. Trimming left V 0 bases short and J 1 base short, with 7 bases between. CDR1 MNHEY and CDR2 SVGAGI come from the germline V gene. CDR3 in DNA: TGTGCCAGCAGTTACTCTTGGGAGTCCTACGAGCAGTACTTC. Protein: CASSYSWESYEQYF.

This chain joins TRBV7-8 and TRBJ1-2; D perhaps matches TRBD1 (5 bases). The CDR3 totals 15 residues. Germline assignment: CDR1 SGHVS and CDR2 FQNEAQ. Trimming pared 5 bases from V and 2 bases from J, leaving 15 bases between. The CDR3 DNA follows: TGTGCCAGCAGCGGCACAGGATTCTCAAACTATGGCTACACCTTC. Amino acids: CASSGTGFSNYGYTF.

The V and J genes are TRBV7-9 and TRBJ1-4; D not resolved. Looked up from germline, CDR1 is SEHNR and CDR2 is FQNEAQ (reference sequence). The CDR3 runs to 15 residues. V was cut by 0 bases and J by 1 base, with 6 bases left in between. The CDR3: CASSLAAGTNEKLFF. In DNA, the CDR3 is TGTGCCAGCAGCTTAGCGGCAGGAACTAATGAAAAACTGTTTTTT.